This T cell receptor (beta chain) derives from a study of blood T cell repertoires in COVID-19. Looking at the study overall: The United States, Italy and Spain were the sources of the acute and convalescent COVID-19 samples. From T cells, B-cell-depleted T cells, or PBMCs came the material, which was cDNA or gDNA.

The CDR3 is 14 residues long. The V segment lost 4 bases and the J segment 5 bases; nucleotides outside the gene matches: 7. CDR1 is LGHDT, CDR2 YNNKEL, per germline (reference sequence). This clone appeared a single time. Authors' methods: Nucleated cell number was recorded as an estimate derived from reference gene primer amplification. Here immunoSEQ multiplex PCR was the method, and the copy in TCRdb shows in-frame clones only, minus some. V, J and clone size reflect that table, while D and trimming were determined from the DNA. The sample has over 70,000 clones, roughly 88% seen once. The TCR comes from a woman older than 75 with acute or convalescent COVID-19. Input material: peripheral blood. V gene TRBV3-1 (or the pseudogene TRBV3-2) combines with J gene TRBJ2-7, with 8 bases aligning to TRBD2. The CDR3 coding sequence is TGTGCCAGCAGCCCTTTAGCGGGGAGGAACGAGCAGTACTTC. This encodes CASSPLAGRNEQYF.